The 26 T cell receptor beta chains given below trace back to one sample, sequenced in a study of cytomegalovirus exposure and HLA in healthy donors. This table comes from immunoSEQ multiplex PCR, and its TCRdb copy is limited to in-frame clones, with some not included. The data contain tens of thousands of clones, 94% of them singletons. The sequenced material came from PBMCs. These receptors all come from a man between 18 and 29 years old in good health and CMV-seropositive.

The chain links TRBV6-1 to TRBJ2-5; TRBD2 matches at 8 bases. CDR1 and CDR2 from the germline V gene are MNHNS and SASEGT. Germline trimming cut 6 bases from V and 5 bases from J; bases unmatched to any gene: 8. The CDR3 runs 14 residues. CDR3 in amino acids: CASSLTGGAETQYF. The CDR3 nucleotides read TGTGCCAGCAGCCTAACCGGGGGGGCCGAGACCCAGTACTTC.

V gene TRBV10-1 combines with J gene TRBJ2-1; 8 nucleotides align to TRBD2. V lost 8 bases, J lost 3 bases, and 12 bases stayed unmatched. The CDR3 has 16 residues. Germline V gives CDR1 WNHNN, CDR2 SYGVQD (reference sequence). The CDR3 DNA follows: TGCGCCAGCGCGGGGGGACCCCGGGACAACTACAATGAGCAGTTCTTC. Translation: CASAGGPRDNYNEQFF.

The chain uses TRBV28 and TRBJ2-3; 11 bases fit TRBD2. J was trimmed by 1 base and V by 3 bases; bases with no gene match: 9. CDR3 length: 18 amino acids. Germline lookup yields CDR1 MDHEN and CDR2 SYDVKM. DNA for the CDR3: TGTGCCAGCAGTTTTTTTAGCGGGGGGGCCCACGGCACAGATACGCAGTATTTT. This translates into CASSFFSGGAHGTDTQYF.

The chain couples TRBV2 to TRBJ2-7; D is undetermined. CDR3 length equals 12 residues. The V gene's germline CDR1 is SNHLY and CDR2 FYNNEI. Between the trimmed V and J ends, which lost 6 bases and 2 bases, there was a span of 8 bases. This chain's CDR3 is CASSRLTYEQYF. The DNA of the CDR3 is TGTGCCAGCAGCAGGCTTACCTACGAGCAGTACTTC.

This rearrangement joins TRBV19 to TRBJ1-1; D is unclear. The V end lost 7 bases, the J end lost 3 bases, and 12 bases lay between the germline ends. This CDR3 contains 13 residues. CDR1 is LNHDA and CDR2 is SQIVND in the germline V gene (reference sequence). The CDR3 DNA reads as TGTGCCAGTACGTTATTGGGCCACACTGAAGCTTTCTTT. Amino acids: CASTLLGHTEAFF.

V gene TRBV28 combines with J gene TRBJ2-7; a weak D match, TRBD1 (5 bases). This CDR3 has 14 residues. The germline V gene encodes CDR1 MDHEN and CDR2 SYDVKM. V lost 3 bases and J 3 bases, leaving 12 bases between the germline ends. The CDR3: CASSLNVGVYEQYF. Here the CDR3 DNA reads TGTGCCAGCAGTTTGAACGTAGGGGTCTACGAGCAGTACTTC.

This clone was found once. The chain joins TRBV4-3 to TRBJ2-1, with 9 nucleotides matching TRBD1. The CDR3 loop spans 17 amino acids. The germline V gene encodes CDR1 LGHNA and CDR2 YSLEER. J was trimmed by 3 bases and V by 4 bases; bases with no gene match: 10. The CDR3 sequence: CASSRSPGQGLYNEQFF. CDR3 nucleotides: TGCGCCAGCAGCCGATCTCCGGGACAGGGCCTCTACAATGAGCAGTTCTTC.

The chain has TRBV2 and TRBJ1-6; TRBD1 is a possible D gene (5 bases). The germline CDR1 and CDR2 sequences are SNHLY and FYNNEI. The CDR3 has 14 amino acids. V lost 8 bases, J lost 7 bases, and 15 bases lay in between. CDR3 residues: CASSRQSQNSPLHF. CDR3 sequence (DNA): TGTGCCAGCTCCAGACAGAGCCAAAATTCACCCCTCCACTTT.

V usage is TRBV4-2 and J usage is TRBJ2-7; a weak D match, TRBD2 (6 bases). Germline V gene sequence: CDR1 LGHNA, CDR2 YNFKEQ. Trimming removed 5 bases at V and 2 bases at J, with 13 bases between. CDR3 size: 14 residues. The CDR3 reads CASSWRGGAYEQYF. DNA for the CDR3: TGTGCCAGCAGCTGGAGGGGTGGGGCCTACGAGCAGTACTTC.

CDR3 bases: TGTGCCAGCAGACCAGGGACAGCCAATGAGCAGTTCTTC. Its translation: CASRPGTANEQFF. This chain connects TRBV28 to TRBJ2-1; 7 nucleotides agree with TRBD1. V dropped 6 bases and J dropped 6; count of bases not matched to a gene: 5. Per the germline V gene, CDR1 is MDHEN and CDR2 is SYDVKM. The CDR3 has 13 residues. The complete variable domain, with remaining parts taken from reference TRBV28 and TRBJ2-1, reads DVKVTQSSRYLVKRTGEKVFLECVQDMDHENMFWYRQDPGLGLRLIYFSYDVKMKEKGDIPEGYSVSREKKERFSLILESASTNQTSMYLCASRPGTANEQFFGPGTRLTVL.

The chain couples TRBV7-3 to TRBJ2-3, with D possibly being TRBD1 (5 bases). CDR1 is SGHTA, CDR2 FQGTGA, per germline. The CDR3 loop spans 14 amino acids. The V end lost 2 bases, the J end lost 4 bases, and 10 bases lay between the germline ends. CDR3 in amino acids: CASSLQQASDTQYF. CDR3 nucleotide sequence: TGTGCCAGCAGCTTACAACAGGCATCAGATACGCAGTATTTT.

The chain carries TRBV28 and TRBJ2-3; 16 bases match TRBD2. J lost 3 bases, V lost 8 bases, and 5 bases had no gene match. Germline V gene sequence: CDR1 MDHEN, CDR2 SYDVKM. The CDR3 spans 16 residues. The CDR3, as DNA: TGTGCCAGCTCGGGACTAGCGGGAGGGGGGACAGATACGCAGTATTTT. This gives the protein CASSGLAGGGTDTQYF.

This chain uses TRBV2 with TRBJ1-1, with no clear D. CDR1 and CDR2 (germline): SNHLY, FYNNEI. The CDR3 consists of 14 residues. Trimming stripped 4 bases from V and 1 base from J, with 10 bases between. DNA of the CDR3: TGTGCCAGCAGTGGTCCTATAAGGAACACTGAAGCTTTCTTT. Translated: CASSGPIRNTEAFF.

This chain links TRBV7-9 with TRBJ2-1; 12 bases agree with TRBD1. V shed 7 bases and J 1 base; nucleotides not matched to a gene: 8. This CDR3 has 17 amino acids. Germline values: CDR1 SEHNR, CDR2 FQNEAQ (reference sequence). This CDR3 reads CASTGTGGLQSYNEQFF. The CDR3 DNA reads as TGTGCCAGCACCGGGACAGGGGGCTTGCAGTCCTACAATGAGCAGTTCTTC.

The genes are TRBV12-2 and TRBJ2-3; the table calls TRBD1, which could not be checked here. TRBV12-2 is tagged as a pseudogene. The CDR3 has 16 amino acids. The CDR3 protein is CASRHAPTVLTDTQYF. The CDR3 DNA follows: TGTGCAAGTCGCCACGCCCCGACAGTCCTCACAGATACGCAGTATTTT.

The chain couples TRBV4-3 to TRBJ1-5; D perhaps matches TRBD1 (6 bases). Trimming removed 2 bases at V and 6 bases at J, with 17 bases between. The CDR3 is 16 amino acids. The V gene's germline CDR1 is LGHNA and CDR2 YSLEER. Here the CDR3 reads CASSQSAAGAFQPQHF. In nucleotides, the CDR3 is TGCGCCAGCAGCCAATCAGCGGCAGGGGCGTTTCAGCCCCAGCATTTT.

The V gene is TRBV28, the J gene TRBJ1-5; TRBD1 aligns across 7 bases. The CDR3 runs 14 residues. Unmatched junction bases numbered 7, after V lost 5 bases and J lost 6 bases. Germline values: CDR1 MDHEN, CDR2 SYDVKM. The CDR3 is CASSMKQGIQPQHF. DNA of the CDR3: TGTGCCAGCAGTATGAAACAGGGGATTCAGCCCCAGCATTTT.

The chain combines TRBV4-1 with TRBJ2-4, with D possibly being TRBD2 (6 bases). The germline gives CDR1 MGHRA, CDR2 YSYEKL. This CDR3 is 17 amino acids long. Trimming took 1 base from V and 0 from J, leaving 13 bases between them. As DNA, the CDR3 is TGCGCCAGCAGCCAAGTATCGGGACTGCAAGCCAAAAACATTCAGTACTTC. As protein: CASSQVSGLQAKNIQYF.

This chain's CDR3 is CASKGGNQETQYF. The CDR3 coding sequence is TGTGCCAGCAAGGGGGGGAACCAAGAGACCCAGTACTTC. V gene TRBV2 combines with J gene TRBJ2-5, with D tentatively TRBD2 (7 bases). This CDR3 has 13 residues. V was cut by 7 bases and J by 0 bases, with 9 bases left in between. CDR1 and CDR2 from the germline V gene are SNHLY and FYNNEI.

The V and J genes are TRBV6-5 and TRBJ2-7; TRBD1 matches at 9 bases. The CDR3 runs 14 residues. Germline assignment: CDR1 MNHEY and CDR2 SVGAGI. J lost 1 base, V lost 5 bases, and 3 bases had no gene match. CDR3 amino acids: CASSTGQGSYEQYF. CDR3 bases: TGTGCCAGCAGTACCGGACAGGGGTCCTACGAGCAGTACTTC.

CDR3 in amino acids: CASSLLGQGRVGIHEQYF. The CDR3 region has the DNA TGTGCCAGCAGCTTACTGGGACAGGGCCGAGTAGGCATCCACGAGCAGTACTTC. The chain carries TRBV7-6 and TRBJ2-7; TRBD1 agrees at 9 bases. After removal of 2 bases from V and 5 bases from J, the junction contained 16 bases not matched to a gene. The germline gives CDR1 SGHVS, CDR2 FNYEAQ. This CDR3 contains 18 residues.

This clone turned up a few times. This specimen includes other DNA sequences encoding the same CDR3. The chain joins TRBV4-3 to TRBJ1-1; D might be TRBD1 (5 bases). Germline V CDR1 and CDR2: LGHNA, YSLEER. This CDR3 comprises 15 residues. V shed 0 bases and J shed 3 bases, with 11 bases lying between them. The CDR3 nucleotides are TGCGCCAGCAGCCAAGATGGAGGGGAGGACACTGAAGCTTTCTTT. This codes for CASSQDGGEDTEAFF.

V is TRBV28 and J is TRBJ2-7, with a possible D match to TRBD1 (5 bases). V lost 2 bases and J lost 2, with 10 bases in between. There are 14 residues in the CDR3. Germline assignment: CDR1 MDHEN and CDR2 SYDVKM. CDR3 coding DNA: TGTGCCAGCAGTTTAGGACAATCCCCCTACGAGCAGTACTTC. Translated, it gives CASSLGQSPYEQYF.

This clone was observed once. The chain employs TRBV18 and TRBJ2-6, with D uncertain. The V and J ends lost 3 bases and 2 bases respectively, with 8 bases between them. CDR1 and CDR2 (germline): KGHSH, LQKENI. The CDR3 spans 15 residues. The CDR3 bases are TGTGCCAGCTCACCTCTTGAGGCTGGGGCCAACGTCCTGACTTTC. Its translation is CASSPLEAGANVLTF.

The chain links TRBV2 to TRBJ1-1, with 8 bases fitting TRBD1. Trimming cost V 4 bases and J 4 bases; bases outside gene matches: 5. CDR3 length: 14 amino acids. Germline V gene sequence: CDR1 SNHLY, CDR2 FYNNEI. The CDR3, as DNA: TGTGCCAGCAGTGCAGACAGGGGAAGCACTGAAGCTTTCTTT. Residues: CASSADRGSTEAFF.

This clone was counted a single time. The chain has TRBV19 and TRBJ1-2, with D maybe TRBD1 (6 bases). CDR1 and CDR2 from the germline V gene are LNHDA and SQIVND (reference sequence). Deletions cut 5 bases from V and 4 bases from J, with 23 bases between. The CDR3 spans 17 residues. CDR3 amino acids: CASSGAWGRQGSYGYTF. The CDR3 coding sequence is TGTGCCAGTAGTGGCGCATGGGGGCGCCAGGGGTCCTATGGCTACACCTTC. The full variable domain, completed using reference TRBV19 and TRBJ1-2, is DGGITQSPKYLFRKEGQNVTLSCEQNLNHDAMYWYRQDPGQGLRLIYYSQIVNDFQKGDIAEGYSVSREKKESFPLTVTSAQKNPTAFYLCASSGAWGRQGSYGYTFGSGTRLTVV.